Each of the 29 T cell receptor beta chains below was sequenced from the same sample in a study of T-cell memory formation after mild COVID-19. MiXCR was run by TCRdb on the 5' RACE reads, yielding one entry per CDR3 protein. Of more than 350,000 distinct CDR3 sequences in the sample, 20% to 25% were seen once. Sequenced sample: PBMCs or a T cell subset sorted from them (not recorded which). The receptors come from an adult woman who had mild COVID-19 (a few samples of this study predate the infection). Cell type and time point are not known.

In DNA form, the CDR3 reads TGTGCCACCAGTGATCCCAACATAGAAGGCTACGAGCAGTACTTC. It is translated as CATSDPNIEGYEQYF. V gene TRBV24-1 combines with J gene TRBJ2-7; D call uncertain. Trimming removed 3 bases from V and 3 bases from J, with 14 bases in between. CDR1 and CDR2 (germline): KGHDR, SFDVKD. CDR3 length equals 15 residues.

The rearrangement links TRBV7-9 to TRBJ2-1, with D uncertain. Trimming took 4 bases from V and 8 from J, leaving 6 bases between them. This CDR3 has 11 amino acids. The germline gives CDR1 SEHNR, CDR2 FQNEAQ (reference sequence). The CDR3: CASSSFYEQFF. In nucleotides, the CDR3 is TGTGCCAGCAGCTCTTTCTATGAGCAGTTCTTC.

The J gene is TRBJ1-1, the V gene TRBV3-1, with D tentatively TRBD1 (5 bases). Trimming left V 4 bases short and J 5 bases short, with 14 bases between. There are 14 residues in the CDR3. In germline, CDR1 is LGHDT, CDR2 YNNKEL (reference sequence). CDR3 sequence (DNA): TGTGCCAGCAGCCCAAATCGGGGGAGGACTGAAGCTTTCTTT. It specifies CASSPNRGRTEAFF.

This clonotype was counted only a few times. J is TRBJ2-2 and V is TRBV9; 9 nucleotides line up with TRBD1. The CDR3 runs to 15 residues. Germline trimming cut 3 bases from V and 5 bases from J; bases unmatched to any gene: 5. Germline V CDR1 and CDR2: SGDLS, YYNGEE. The CDR3 DNA reads TGTGCCAGCAGCGACGGGACAGGGAGTACCGGGGAGCTGTTTTTT. Its translation: CASSDGTGSTGELFF.

The V and J genes are TRBV7-9 and TRBJ2-7; D tentatively reads TRBD1 or TRBD2 (7 bases each). This CDR3 contains 19 residues. The V and J ends lost 2 bases and 0 bases respectively, with 23 bases between them. Germline V gene data show CDR1 as SEHNR and CDR2 as FQNEAQ (reference sequence). CDR3 nucleotides: TGTGCCAGCAGCTTATCTTTGGGAGGGACAGACAGCCTCTCCTACGAGCAGTACTTC. Its protein product is CASSLSLGGTDSLSYEQYF.

This chain uses TRBV14 with TRBJ1-2, with D maybe TRBD1 (5 bases). The V end was cut by 1 base, the J end by 6 bases, with 18 bases between. The CDR3 has 16 amino acids. Per germline, CDR1 SGHDN and CDR2 FVKESK. As DNA, the CDR3 is TGTGCCAGCAGCCAAGTATTAAGGGGCGGTGTGCATGGCTACACCTTC. Translating it yields CASSQVLRGGVHGYTF.

In its sample, this clonotype was seen once. This sequence joins TRBV30 and TRBJ2-7, with D unclear. V was pared by 4 bases and J by 3 bases, with 7 bases between. Germline CDR1 GTSNPN, CDR2 SVGIG (reference sequence). The CDR3 sequence is 11 residues long. In DNA, the CDR3 is TGTGCCTGGATTTGGAGCTACGAGCAGTACTTC. Amino acids: CAWIWSYEQYF. Looking up the rest from reference TRBV30 and TRBJ2-7 gives the full variable domain: SQTIHQWPATLVQPVGSPLSLECTVEGTSNPNLYWYRQAAGRGLQLLFYSVGIGQISSEVPQNLSASRPQDRQFILSSKKLLLSDSGFYLCAWIWSYEQYFGPGTRLTVT.

This chain links TRBV12-3 or TRBV12-4 with TRBJ2-3, with D uncertain. V was trimmed by 2 bases and J by 6 bases, leaving 9 bases between them. CDR3 length equals 13 residues. CDR3 loop: CASSLYRTDTQYF. The CDR3 nucleotides read TGTGCCAGCAGTTTATATAGGACGGATACGCAGTATTTT.

CDR3 coding DNA: TGTGCCAGCAGCTTTCTTCGGGATTACCAAGAGACCCAGTACTTC. Translation: CASSFLRDYQETQYF. The V and J genes are TRBV7-8 and TRBJ2-5, with D perhaps matching TRBD2 (5 bases). CDR3 length: 15 amino acids. V lost 3 bases, J lost 0 bases, and 11 bases lay in between. Germline CDR1 SGHVS, CDR2 FQNEAQ.

In this sample, this clonotype turned up a few times. The rearrangement uses TRBV24-1 and TRBJ2-1; a possible D gene is TRBD2 (5 bases). Between the trimmed V and J ends, which lost 4 bases and 7 bases, there was a span of 10 bases. This CDR3 has 13 residues. Germline lookup yields CDR1 KGHDR and CDR2 SFDVKD. CDR3 nucleotide sequence: TGTGCCACCAGTGAATTCCTAGCAAATGAGCAGTTCTTC. The encoded protein is CATSEFLANEQFF.

This clonotype was counted many times. This sequence joins TRBV7-9 and TRBJ2-5; 8 positions match TRBD1. The germline V gene encodes CDR1 SEHNR and CDR2 FQNEAQ (reference sequence). Trimming at V came to 4 bases and at J to 1 base, leaving 5 bases not matched to a gene. The CDR3 covers 15 residues. CDR3 bases: TGTGCCAGCAGCTCCTGGGACAGGAGCCAAGAGACCCAGTACTTC. Its translation: CASSSWDRSQETQYF. The full variable domain, rest sourced from reference TRBV7-9 and TRBJ2-5, is DTGVSQNPRHKITKRGQNVTFRCDPISEHNRLYWYRQTLGQGPEFLTYFQNEAQLEKSRLLSDRFSAERPKGSFSTLEIQRTEQGDSAMYLCASSSWDRSQETQYFGPGTRLLVL.

The gene calls are TRBV30 and TRBJ2-1; 10 nucleotides match TRBD2. This CDR3 is built from 17 residues. The germline gives CDR1 GTSNPN, CDR2 SVGIG (reference sequence). Unmatched junction bases numbered 16, after V lost 8 bases and J lost 3 bases. CDR3: CATDGLAGAPFYNEQFF. CDR3 nucleotides: TGTGCCACGGACGGGCTAGCGGGAGCACCATTCTACAATGAGCAGTTCTTC.

V is TRBV3-1 and J is TRBJ2-1, with D possibly being TRBD2 (6 bases). Trimming took 4 bases from V and 4 from J, leaving 14 bases between them. This CDR3 is 15 amino acids long. Germline V CDR1 and CDR2: LGHDT, YNNKEL (reference sequence). For the CDR3, the DNA is TGTGCCAGCAGCCCCGGGGACTCGCCTTACAATGAGCAGTTCTTC. It specifies CASSPGDSPYNEQFF.

This clonotype has only a few counts. J is TRBJ1-4 and V is TRBV5-1; 9 bases fit TRBD1. Germline V lookup: CDR1 SGHRS, CDR2 YFSETQ. The trim removed 5 bases at V and 5 bases at J, leaving 4 bases unmatched. The CDR3 loop spans 14 amino acids. The CDR3 DNA reads TGCGCCAGCAGTCGACAGGGGGAGAATGAAAAACTGTTTTTT. Translated: CASSRQGENEKLFF.

The CDR3 is CASSPNRGTTDTQYF. Written as DNA, the CDR3 is TGTGCCAGCAGCCCTAACAGGGGTACGACAGATACGCAGTATTTT. This sequence joins TRBV12-3 or TRBV12-4 and TRBJ2-3; 7 bases are shared with TRBD1. The junction had 9 bases not matched to a gene; V was cut back by 6 bases and J by 3 bases. This CDR3 is built from 15 residues.

The chain is built from TRBV29-1 and TRBJ2-7; the D gene is possibly TRBD2 (5 bases). The CDR3 contains 13 residues. The V gene's germline CDR1 is SQVTM and CDR2 ANQGSEA. V was trimmed by 4 bases and J by 2 bases, leaving 12 bases between them. The CDR3 coding sequence is TGCAGCGTTGGTGGCCCGGGAACCTACGAGCAGTACTTC. Amino acids: CSVGGPGTYEQYF.

There are a few counts of this clonotype. The V gene is TRBV10-3, the J gene TRBJ2-2; tentative D call: TRBD2 (5 bases). The ends were cut back, 11 bases at V and 2 bases at J, with 9 bases in the middle. Germline V lookup: CDR1 ENHRY, CDR2 SYGVKD. This CDR3 has 12 amino acids. The DNA of the CDR3 is TGTGCCCTAGCAGGAAACACCGGGGAGCTGTTTTTT. Protein product: CALAGNTGELFF.

The chain carries TRBV25-1 and TRBJ1-2; maybe TRBD1 (5 bases). The germline V gene encodes CDR1 MGHDK and CDR2 SYGVNS. The CDR3 runs to 14 residues. Trimming shortened V by 6 bases and J by 3 bases, and 14 bases separated the two germline ends. This chain's CDR3 is CASRPSGDHYGYTF. The CDR3 DNA sequence: TGTGCCAGCAGGCCTTCGGGGGACCACTATGGCTACACCTTC.

This clonotype was seen a few times. The V call is TRBV11-2, the J call TRBJ2-2; 7 bases map to TRBD2. Germline-derived CDR1 and CDR2 are SGHAT and FQNNGV. Germline trimming cut 2 bases from V and 2 bases from J; bases unmatched to any gene: 8. The CDR3 is 17 residues long. In DNA form, the CDR3 reads TGTGCCAGCAGCTTACGGCCGGGGGGTACCAACACCGGGGAGCTGTTTTTT. It is translated as CASSLRPGGTNTGELFF.

The rearrangement joins TRBV12-3 or TRBV12-4 to TRBJ2-1; maybe TRBD2 (6 bases). Trimming took 3 bases from V and 3 from J, leaving 15 bases between them. The CDR3 has 16 amino acids. CDR3 residues: CASSFRRAGNYNEQFF. As DNA, the CDR3 is TGTGCCAGCAGTTTTAGGAGGGCGGGCAACTACAATGAGCAGTTCTTC.

This clonotype was seen a few times. The chain links TRBV7-8 to TRBJ2-1; the match to TRBD2 covers 16 bases. The trim removed 5 bases at V and 4 bases at J, leaving 11 bases unmatched. CDR1 SGHVS and CDR2 FQNEAQ come from the germline V gene. The CDR3 runs 19 residues. In nucleotides, the CDR3 is TGTGCCAGCAGCCACTCCAGGGGACTAGCGGGAGGGTTGTACAATGAGCAGTTCTTC. Its protein product is CASSHSRGLAGGLYNEQFF.

Only a few counts were recorded for this clonotype. The V call is TRBV7-6, the J call TRBJ2-3, with D possibly being TRBD2 (6 bases). This CDR3 spans 16 amino acids. V lost 5 bases to trimming and J lost 6 bases, with 21 bases between them. Germline CDR1 and CDR2: SGHVS and FNYEAQ. CDR3 in amino acids: CASSKQSGGVYDTQYF. In DNA, the CDR3 is TGTGCCAGCAGCAAGCAGAGTGGCGGGGTATACGATACGCAGTATTTT.

In its sample, this clonotype was seen a few times. The chain uses TRBV29-1 and TRBJ1-4; D ambiguous. The CDR3 loop spans 13 amino acids. The V gene lost 1 base and the J gene lost 6 bases, with 9 bases spanning the gap. The germline V gene has CDR1 SQVTM and CDR2 ANQGSEA. This chain's CDR3 is CSVEGGWDEKLFF. CDR3 nucleotide sequence: TGCAGCGTTGAAGGCGGGTGGGATGAAAAACTGTTTTTT.

This clonotype has ten or more counts. V gene TRBV5-1 combines with J gene TRBJ2-1, with D uncertain. Germline-derived CDR1 and CDR2 are SGHRS and YFSETQ. This CDR3 spans 12 amino acids. The V and J ends lost 0 bases and 5 bases respectively, with 3 bases between them. CDR3 in DNA: TGCGCCAGCAGCTTGGACAACAATGAGCAGTTCTTC. Its translation: CASSLDNNEQFF.

This clonotype was seen only a few times. The V call is TRBV2, the J call TRBJ2-2; D may be TRBD1 (5 bases). The CDR3 consists of 15 residues. Trimming cost V 1 base and J 5 bases, with 11 bases left between them. Looked up from germline, CDR1 is SNHLY and CDR2 is FYNNEI. In nucleotides, the CDR3 is TGTGCCAGCAGTGAAGAGGCAGGGTGGACCGGGGAGCTGTTTTTT. This translates into CASSEEAGWTGELFF.

This clonotype has just a few counts. V usage is TRBV9 and J usage is TRBJ2-1, with 7 bases matching TRBD2. With V trimmed by 3 bases and J by 7 bases, 13 bases remained unmatched. Germline V gene data show CDR1 as SGDLS and CDR2 as YYNGEE. There are 16 residues in the CDR3. In nucleotides, the CDR3 is TGTGCCAGCAGCGGACCAAAGGCTAGCGGTTCGAATGAGCAGTTCTTC. It codes for CASSGPKASGSNEQFF.

This clonotype was seen a handful of times. The rearrangement joins TRBV24-1 to TRBJ1-5; 8 nucleotides line up with TRBD1. This CDR3 spans 15 amino acids. V shed 5 bases and J 0 bases; nucleotides not matched to a gene: 2. Germline CDR1 KGHDR, CDR2 SFDVKD. The CDR3 bases are TGTGCCACCAGTGGGGGACAGGTTAGCAATCAGCCCCAGCATTTT. It is translated as CATSGGQVSNQPQHF.

This clonotype appeared a few times. This rearrangement joins TRBV12-3 or TRBV12-4 to TRBJ2-5; D may match TRBD1 or TRBD2 (6 bases each). The CDR3 sequence is 15 residues long. Trimming left V 2 bases short and J 4 bases short, with 14 bases between. CDR3 nucleotides: TGTGCCAGCAGTTTAAGGACAGCCGGGGGAGAGACCCAGTACTTC. Its protein product is CASSLRTAGGETQYF.

This chain joins TRBV29-1 and TRBJ1-1; TRBD1 is a possible D gene (5 bases). The CDR3 runs to 14 residues. Trimming removed 6 bases from V and 1 base from J, with 15 bases in between. CDR1 and CDR2 (germline): SQVTM, ANQGSEA. CDR3 residues: CSVADVGGNTEAFF. The CDR3 DNA is TGCAGCGTGGCTGATGTCGGGGGGAACACTGAAGCTTTCTTT.